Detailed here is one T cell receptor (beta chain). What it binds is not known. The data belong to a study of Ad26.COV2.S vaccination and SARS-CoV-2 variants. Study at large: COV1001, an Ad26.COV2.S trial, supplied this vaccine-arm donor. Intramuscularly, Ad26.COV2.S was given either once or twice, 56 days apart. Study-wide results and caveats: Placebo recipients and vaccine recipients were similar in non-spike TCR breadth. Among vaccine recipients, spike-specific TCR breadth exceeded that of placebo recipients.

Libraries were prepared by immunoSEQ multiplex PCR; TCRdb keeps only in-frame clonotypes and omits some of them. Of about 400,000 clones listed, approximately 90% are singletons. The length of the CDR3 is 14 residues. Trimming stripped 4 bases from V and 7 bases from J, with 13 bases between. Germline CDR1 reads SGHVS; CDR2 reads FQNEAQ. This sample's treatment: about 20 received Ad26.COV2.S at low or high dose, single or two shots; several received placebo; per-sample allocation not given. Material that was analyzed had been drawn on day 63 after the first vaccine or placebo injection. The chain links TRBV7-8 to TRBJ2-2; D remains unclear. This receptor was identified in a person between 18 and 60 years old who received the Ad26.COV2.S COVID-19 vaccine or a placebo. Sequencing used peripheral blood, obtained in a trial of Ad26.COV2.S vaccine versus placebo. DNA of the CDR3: TGTGCCAGCAGCTCCCCGAATGTCGGCGGGGAGCTGTTTTTT. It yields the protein CASSSPNVGGELFF.